The present T cell receptor beta chain was sequenced within a study of T cell responses to AZD1222 COVID-19 vaccine. Study-level findings and limits: Unmutated variant regions are reportedly targeted by nearly half of spike-specific TCRs. Mostly white British, mostly female donors; authors suggested clonal diversity may be underestimated.

The CDR3 sequence is 13 residues long. Germline V gene data show CDR1 as MNHNY and CDR2 as SVGAGI (reference sequence). The germline V and J ends were trimmed by 5 bases and 7 bases, with 15 bases remaining between them. Here immunoSEQ multiplex PCR was the method, and the copy in TCRdb shows in-frame clones only, minus some. Here the sample spans around 190,000 clones, 88% being singletons. Of note for this clone: The antigen remains unidentified.

Some second doses came at about 4 weeks and others at about 12 weeks; these were pooled. The receptor's source is an adult who received the AZD1222 COVID-19 vaccine. This sequence joins TRBV6-6 and TRBJ2-7; D unresolved. The input for sequencing was peripheral blood, taken 28 days after the second AZD1222 dose. The DNA for the CDR3 is TGTGCCAGCAGTACAACATCTGTCGGAGAGCAGTACTTC. Protein sequence: CASSTTSVGEQYF.